This T cell receptor beta chain stems from a study of T cells in Graves' hyperthyroidism and ophthalmopathy. TCR beta CDR3 sequences were amplified from RNA transcripts. First-round RT-PCR of the TCR CDR3 relied on the HTBI primer set. From the multiplex PCR reads, TCRdb called clonotypes with MiXCR, one entry per CDR3 protein. The data hold 650,000 to 700,000 distinct CDR3 sequences, with 17% observed a single time. V lost 4 bases, J lost 7 bases, and 8 bases stayed unmatched. CDR1 and CDR2 (germline): MGHRA, YSYEKL. The CDR3 runs 14 residues. Out of approximately 10 ml of fresh peripheral blood came the PBMCs.

The sequenced sample consisted of blood. The sequence came from a man aged 45-65 years with Graves' hyperthyroidism. This chain connects TRBV4-1 to TRBJ2-7; 9 nucleotides line up with TRBD2. CDR3 sequence reads: CASSRPGLAEEQYF. The CDR3 DNA reads as TGCGCCAGCAGCCGCCCGGGACTAGCTGAAGAGCAGTACTTC.